The 26 T cell receptor beta chains below all came from one sample that was sequenced in a study of cytomegalovirus exposure and HLA in healthy donors. PCR was performed using 60 Vbeta and 13 Jbeta primers. The method was immunoSEQ multiplex PCR; TCRdb's version includes in-frame clones alone and lacks a portion of them. The sample holds 170,000 or so clones, about four fifths seen once. The sample taken for sequencing was PBMCs. The source of these receptors is a woman in her 50s in good health and CMV-seropositive.

The chain recombines TRBV7-6 with TRBJ2-6; perhaps TRBD2 as D (6 bases). CDR1 and CDR2 (germline): SGHVS, FNYEAQ. The CDR3 runs 17 residues. The ends were cut back, 3 bases at V and 4 bases at J, with 16 bases in the middle. This chain's CDR3 is CASSLGGPLAGANVLTF. Written as DNA, the CDR3 is TGTGCCAGCAGCTTGGGAGGACCGCTTGCCGGGGCCAACGTCCTGACTTTC.

As for this clone: At the DNA level, this CDR3 is encoded by other sequences in the same sample as well. The chain has TRBV7-2 and TRBJ1-2, with D possibly TRBD1 on 5 matching bases. V dropped 2 bases and J dropped 1 base, with 11 bases sitting between them. The length of the CDR3 is 15 residues. CDR1 SGHTA and CDR2 FQGNSA come from the germline V gene. The CDR3, as DNA: TGTGCCAGCAGCTTACGGCAGGGACTTAACTATGGCTACACCTTC. Residues: CASSLRQGLNYGYTF.

The chain links TRBV19 to TRBJ1-5; TRBD1 matches at 10 bases. This CDR3 has 15 residues. V shed 6 bases, J shed 5 bases, and the junction held 7 bases outside the gene matches. CDR1 is LNHDA, CDR2 SQIVND, per germline (reference sequence). The CDR3 DNA follows: TGTGCCAGTAGGGCGGACAGGGGGGGGGATCAGCCCCAGCATTTT. It codes for CASRADRGGDQPQHF.

V gene TRBV9 combines with J gene TRBJ1-1, with D uncertain. V lost 3 bases and J lost 2, with 8 bases in between. The CDR3 is made up of 13 amino acids. The germline CDR1 and CDR2 sequences are SGDLS and YYNGEE. CDR3: CASSAQLNTEAFF. The CDR3 coding sequence is TGTGCCAGCAGCGCCCAACTCAACACTGAAGCTTTCTTT.

The chain recombines TRBV27 with TRBJ1-6; D uncertain. CDR3 length equals 12 residues. Trimming left V 7 bases short and J 4 bases short, with 5 bases between. In germline, CDR1 is MNHEY, CDR2 SMNVEV (reference sequence). CDR3 sequence (DNA): TGTGCCAGCACACGGTATAATTCACCCCTCCACTTT. As protein: CASTRYNSPLHF.

The chain joins TRBV5-1 to TRBJ2-3; TRBD1 matches at 8 bases. Germline V gene lookup returns CDR1 SGHRS and CDR2 YFSETQ. V lost 0 bases and J lost 6; bases outside the gene matches: 6. The CDR3 covers 15 residues. The CDR3 spells CASSLAPGGPDTQYF. The CDR3 DNA sequence: TGCGCCAGCAGCTTGGCTCCAGGGGGCCCGGATACGCAGTATTTT. Filled out from reference TRBV5-1 and TRBJ2-3, the complete variable domain reads KAGVTQTPRYLIKTRGQQVTLSCSPISGHRSVSWYQQTPGQGLQFLFEYFSETQRNKGNFPGRFSGRQFSNSRSEMNVSTLELGDSALYLCASSLAPGGPDTQYFGPGTRLTVL.

V usage is TRBV6-1 and J usage is TRBJ2-1; 11 nucleotides align to TRBD2. Germline V gene sequence: CDR1 MNHNS, CDR2 SASEGT. The V and J ends lost 1 base and 7 bases, in that order; junction bases with no gene match: 3. The CDR3 totals 15 residues. CDR3 sequence reads: CASSEGLAGRNEQFF. The CDR3 bases are TGTGCCAGCAGTGAAGGACTAGCGGGACGGAATGAGCAGTTCTTC.

This chain connects TRBV4-2 to TRBJ1-5; maybe TRBD1 (5 bases). The CDR3 totals 17 residues. Deletions cut 3 bases from V and 3 bases from J, with 18 bases between. Germline V gene sequence: CDR1 LGHNA, CDR2 YNFKEQ. The CDR3 loop reads CASSQRGGEANNQPQHF. CDR3 nucleotide sequence: TGTGCCAGCAGCCAGCGGGGAGGGGAGGCGAACAATCAGCCCCAGCATTTT.

The J gene is TRBJ2-1, the V gene TRBV7-2; 7 bases fit TRBD2. In germline, CDR1 is SGHTA, CDR2 FQGNSA. Trimming took 1 base from V and 0 from J; bases not matched to a gene: 3. The CDR3 extends over 16 amino acids. CDR3 sequence: CASSLVAGSSYNEQFF. CDR3 nucleotide sequence: TGTGCCAGCAGCTTAGTAGCGGGCAGCTCCTACAATGAGCAGTTCTTC.

This clone was seen just once. The junction departs from germline at one end; a sequencing error may be responsible. The same CDR3 arises from other DNA sequences in this sample as well. V gene TRBV15 combines with J gene TRBJ2-1, with 7 bases aligning to TRBD1. CDR1 LNHNV and CDR2 YYDKDF come from the germline V gene (reference sequence). This CDR3 region has 16 residues. As DNA, the CDR3 is TGCGCCACCAGTACGGAAGGGGGCCTCCTCTACAATGAGCAGTTCTTC. It encodes CATSTEGGLLYNEQFF. Variable domain in full (rest from reference TRBV15 and TRBJ2-1): DAMVIQNPRYQVTQFGKPVTLSCSQTLNHNVMYWYQQKSSQAPKLLFHYYDKDFNNEADTPDNFQSRRPNTSFCFLDIRSPGLGDTAMYLCATSTEGGLLYNEQFFGPGTRLTVL.

The chain recombines TRBV28 with TRBJ2-5; 8 bases line up with TRBD1. CDR3 length equals 15 residues. Germline values: CDR1 MDHEN, CDR2 SYDVKM. The V segment lost 6 bases and the J segment 3 bases; nucleotides outside the gene matches: 9. The DNA of the CDR3 is TGTGCCAGCAGGGACAACACGGACAGGGAAGAGACCCAGTACTTC. As protein: CASRDNTDREETQYF.

The V and J genes are TRBV29-1 and TRBJ1-1; 8 bases align to TRBD1. Losses at the gene ends were 7 bases for V and 11 bases for J; bases not matched to a gene: 6. This CDR3 is 10 amino acids long. The V gene's germline CDR1 is SQVTM and CDR2 ANQGSEA. The CDR3 loop is CSGSDREAFF. In nucleotides, the CDR3 is TGCAGCGGGTCGGACAGGGAGGCTTTCTTT.

The chain combines TRBV5-1 with TRBJ1-2; TRBD1 matches at 7 bases. Germline lookup yields CDR1 SGHRS and CDR2 YFSETQ. This CDR3 spans 13 amino acids. V gave up 3 bases and J gave up 8 bases; unmatched junction bases: 7. The CDR3 protein is CASSSSTGRGYTF. In DNA, the CDR3 is TGCGCCAGCAGCTCTTCGACAGGGAGAGGCTACACCTTC.

V gene TRBV15 combines with J gene TRBJ1-5; tentatively, D is TRBD1 (5 bases). Germline lookup yields CDR1 LNHNV and CDR2 YYDKDF (reference sequence). This CDR3 spans 15 amino acids. V was clipped by 7 bases and J by 0 bases, with 13 bases between them. CDR3 DNA sequence: TGTGCCACCACCTCCCAGGGAAATAGCAATCAGCCCCAGCATTTT. Its translation: CATTSQGNSNQPQHF.

A few counts support this clone. V gene TRBV7-2 combines with J gene TRBJ2-1, with 14 bases lining up with TRBD2. V was clipped by 1 base and J by 7 bases; unmatched bases: 9. The CDR3 totals 18 residues. Looked up from germline, CDR1 is SGHTA and CDR2 is FQGNSA. The CDR3 sequence: CASSLGGLAGGMGNEQFF. As DNA, the CDR3 is TGTGCCAGCAGCTTAGGAGGACTAGCGGGAGGAATGGGGAATGAGCAGTTCTTC. Variable domain in full (rest from reference TRBV7-2 and TRBJ2-1): GAGVSQSPSNKVTEKGKDVELRCDPISGHTALYWYRQSLGQGLEFLIYFQGNSAPDKSGLPSDRFSAERTGGSVSTLTIQRTQQEDSAVYLCASSLGGLAGGMGNEQFFGPGTRLTVL.

The CDR3 loop is CASSPVSFTEAFF. CDR3 bases: TGTGCCAGCAGTCCCGTCAGTTTCACTGAAGCTTTCTTT. The rearrangement uses TRBV11-1 and TRBJ1-1; D gene uncertain. Trimming cost V 6 bases and J 4 bases, with 12 bases left between them. The CDR3 is 13 residues long. Germline V lookup: CDR1 SGHAT, CDR2 FQDESV (reference sequence).

The chain recombines TRBV19 with TRBJ1-2; D is ambiguous. The germline gives CDR1 LNHDA, CDR2 SQIVND (reference sequence). Between the trimmed V and J ends, which lost 5 bases and 6 bases, there was a span of 7 bases. The CDR3 loop spans 11 amino acids. CDR3 in amino acids: CASSASHGYTF. CDR3 nucleotide sequence: TGTGCCAGTAGTGCGTCTCATGGCTACACCTTC. Full variable domain (rest looked up from reference TRBV19 and TRBJ1-2): DGGITQSPKYLFRKEGQNVTLSCEQNLNHDAMYWYRQDPGQGLRLIYYSQIVNDFQKGDIAEGYSVSREKKESFPLTVTSAQKNPTAFYLCASSASHGYTFGSGTRLTVV.

This clone was found once. The chain uses TRBV11-2 and TRBJ2-1; TRBD2 matches at 8 bases. CDR3 size: 16 residues. V gave up 5 bases and J gave up 3 bases; unmatched junction bases: 9. Looked up from germline, CDR1 is SGHAT and CDR2 is FQNNGV. The CDR3, as DNA: TGTGCCAGCAGCAAATCGGGGGGGCGGGTCTACAATGAGCAGTTCTTC. Its protein is CASSKSGGRVYNEQFF.

The chain couples TRBV5-4 to TRBJ1-5; possibly TRBD1 for D (6 bases). The V and J ends lost 4 bases and 4 bases respectively, with 18 bases between them. Germline CDR1 is SGHNT and CDR2 is YYREEE (reference sequence). The CDR3 sequence is 16 residues long. For the CDR3, the DNA is TGTGCCAGCAGCAGGGGGGGCCGGGGTGGGAATCAGCCCCAGCATTTT. Its protein product is CASSRGGRGGNQPQHF.

CDR3 bases: TGTGCCAGTAAACCGAACTTCTCTGGAAACACCATATATTTT. Its protein product is CASKPNFSGNTIYF. The chain recombines TRBV19 with TRBJ1-3; D gene ambiguous. Germline V gives CDR1 LNHDA, CDR2 SQIVND (reference sequence). The V end was cut by 7 bases, the J end by 0 bases, with 10 bases between. CDR3 length: 14 residues.

CDR3: CASSPTAGQRNYGYTF. The CDR3 nucleotides are TGTGCCAGCTCACCTACAGCGGGACAAAGAAACTATGGCTACACCTTC. V is TRBV18 and J is TRBJ1-2; perhaps TRBD1 as D (6 bases). The CDR3 totals 16 residues. Trimming pared 3 bases from V and 2 bases from J, leaving 16 bases between. The germline V gene has CDR1 KGHSH and CDR2 LQKENI.

The CDR3 nucleotides read TGTGCCAGCTCACCACCGAGCAGGGTGGACTATGGCTACACCTTC. Protein product: CASSPPSRVDYGYTF. This chain connects TRBV18 to TRBJ1-2, with D tentatively TRBD1 (5 bases). Trimming took 0 bases from V and 3 from J, leaving 11 bases between them. Per the germline V gene, CDR1 is KGHSH and CDR2 is LQKENI. The CDR3 runs 15 residues.

Regarding this clone: The sample contains more than one DNA sequence encoding this CDR3. The V and J genes are TRBV5-1 and TRBJ2-3, with TRBD1 matching over 9 bases. Germline lookup yields CDR1 SGHRS and CDR2 YFSETQ. V shed 3 bases and J 3 bases; nucleotides not matched to a gene: 2. This CDR3 spans 14 amino acids. The chain's CDR3 is CASSWDRVTDTQYF. The DNA of the CDR3 is TGCGCCAGCAGCTGGGACAGGGTTACAGATACGCAGTATTTT.

The chain joins TRBV18 to TRBJ2-5; D might be TRBD2 (7 bases). Near its end, the DNA agrees better with TRBJ2-7, so the J call may be wrong. In germline, CDR1 is KGHSH, CDR2 LQKENI. The CDR3 is made up of 17 amino acids. CDR3 residues: CASSPLGGGLTTYEQYF. In DNA form, the CDR3 reads TGTGCCAGCTCACCACTTGGGGGGGGCCTGACCACCTACGAGCAGTACTTC.

This chain links TRBV5-8 with TRBJ2-1; 7 positions agree with TRBD2. Looked up from germline, CDR1 is SGHTS and CDR2 is YDEGEE. The trim removed 2 bases at V and 9 bases at J, leaving 11 bases unmatched. The CDR3 is made up of 15 amino acids. The CDR3 sequence is CASSFSGTIHGEQFF. The CDR3 DNA follows: TGTGCCAGCAGCTTTTCCGGGACTATCCATGGTGAGCAGTTCTTC. The complete variable domain, with remaining parts taken from reference TRBV5-8 and TRBJ2-1, reads EAGVTQSPTHLIKTRGQQATLRCSPISGHTSVYWYQQALGLGLQFLLWYDEGEERNRGNFPPRFSGRQFPNYSSELNVNALELEDSALYLCASSFSGTIHGEQFFGPGTRLTVL.

The gene calls are TRBV6-6 and TRBJ2-6, with D possibly being TRBD2 (5 bases). The CDR3 has 16 amino acids. Germline V gene data show CDR1 as MNHNY and CDR2 as SVGAGI (reference sequence). V was clipped by 0 bases and J by 1 base, with 7 bases between them. The CDR3 region has the DNA TGTGCCAGCAGTTACTCTTCGGGGTCTGGGGCCAACGTCCTGACTTTC. Translated: CASSYSSGSGANVLTF.